Presented here are 20 T cell receptor beta chains from one specimen sequenced in a study of shared clonotypes between healthy human individuals. Clones were sequenced by immunoSEQ multiplex PCR, and TCRdb holds only the in-frame ones, with some missing. The data hold approximately 1.4 million clones, with approximately 98% observed a single time. Source material: naive CD4+ T cells sorted from blood. Subset here: CD45RA+ positively selected. These receptor sequences come from a young man in good health.

The V call is TRBV7-9, the J call TRBJ1-2; tentatively, D is TRBD1 (5 bases). Germline V lookup: CDR1 SEHNR, CDR2 FQNEAQ (reference sequence). The CDR3 loop spans 13 amino acids. Trimming removed 5 bases from V and 3 bases from J, with 10 bases in between. As DNA, the CDR3 is TGTGCCAGCAGCGAAGGGACCTACTATGGCTACACCTTC. It codes for CASSEGTYYGYTF.

The chain joins TRBV2 to TRBJ2-4; D gene unclear. V was clipped by 3 bases and J by 3 bases, with 15 bases between them. The CDR3 extends over 16 amino acids. Germline values: CDR1 SNHLY, CDR2 FYNNEI. The CDR3 region has the DNA TGTGCCAGCAGTGAGGGGTTGGGGATCGACAAAAACATTCAGTACTTC. This sequence encodes CASSEGLGIDKNIQYF.

The chain couples TRBV5-1 to TRBJ2-1; D gene ambiguous. V lost 0 bases, J lost 5 bases, and 15 bases lay in between. Per the germline V gene, CDR1 is SGHRS and CDR2 is YFSETQ. This CDR3 contains 16 residues. CDR3 sequence (DNA): TGCGCCAGCAGCTTGGGACTGTTGGGTCTGGACAATGAGCAGTTCTTC. Translating gives CASSLGLLGLDNEQFF.

This chain joins TRBV7-9 and TRBJ1-1; no clear D. The V gene lost 5 bases and the J gene lost 6 bases, with 22 bases spanning the gap. The CDR3 totals 16 residues. Germline V gives CDR1 SEHNR, CDR2 FQNEAQ (reference sequence). DNA for the CDR3: TGTGCCAGCAGCCCAAAATTAACCGGCTACGCCGCTGAAGCTTTCTTT. The encoded protein is CASSPKLTGYAAEAFF.

The chain uses TRBV18 and TRBJ2-1; TRBD2 matches at 11 bases. The CDR3 covers 17 residues. Germline V gives CDR1 KGHSH, CDR2 LQKENI. V lost 3 bases, J lost 6 bases, and 10 bases stayed unmatched. For the CDR3, the DNA is TGTGCCAGCTCACCTAACCCGTTAGCGGGAGGGCCCAATGAGCAGTTCTTC. Its translation is CASSPNPLAGGPNEQFF.

The chain employs TRBV11-3 and TRBJ1-3; the D is unclear. V dropped 4 bases and J dropped 0 bases, with 7 bases sitting between them. The CDR3 length is 14 residues. CDR1 is SGHNT and CDR2 is YENEEA in the germline V gene. CDR3 coding DNA: TGTGCCAGCAGCTCCGATTCCTCTGGAAACACCATATATTTT. Its protein is CASSSDSSGNTIYF. The variable domain in full, with the rest retrieved from reference TRBV11-3 and TRBJ1-3, is EAGVVQSPRYKIIEKKQPVAFWCNPISGHNTLYWYLQNLGQGPELLIRYENEEAVDDSQLPKDRFSAERLKGVDSTLKIQPAELGDSAVYLCASSSDSSGNTIYFGEGSWLTVV.

V gene TRBV5-6 combines with J gene TRBJ2-7; D tentatively reads TRBD1 or TRBD2 (7 bases each). The V gene lost 0 bases and the J gene lost 4 bases, with 20 bases spanning the gap. CDR3 length: 17 amino acids. Germline CDR1 and CDR2: SGHDT and YYEEEE. The CDR3 sequence: CASSLATGRGTFYEQYF. The CDR3 nucleotides read TGTGCCAGCAGCTTGGCGACAGGGAGGGGAACGTTTTACGAGCAGTACTTC.

V is TRBV5-4 and J is TRBJ2-2; D is ambiguous. V lost 4 bases and J lost 2, with 15 bases in between. This CDR3 spans 16 amino acids. Per germline, CDR1 SGHNT and CDR2 YYREEE (reference sequence). This CDR3 is CASSRGKTLNTGELFF. CDR3 coding DNA: TGTGCCAGCAGCCGTGGGAAGACTCTTAACACCGGGGAGCTGTTTTTT.

This clone was observed a single time. The rearrangement uses TRBV19 and TRBJ1-1, with D possibly TRBD1 on 5 matching bases. Germline V gene lookup returns CDR1 LNHDA and CDR2 SQIVND (reference sequence). Trimming took off 4 bases at V and 0 bases at J, with 12 bases between the two ends. The CDR3 runs to 15 residues. CDR3 protein: CASSRRQGLNTEAFF. CDR3 bases: TGTGCCAGTAGTAGACGTCAGGGACTGAACACTGAAGCTTTCTTT.

The CDR3: CASSSSGTGGREQYF. The CDR3 DNA sequence: TGCGCCAGCAGCTCCTCGGGGACAGGGGGCAGGGAGCAGTACTTC. The V call is TRBV5-1, the J call TRBJ2-7; TRBD1 agrees at 12 bases. Trimming removed 3 bases from V and 7 bases from J; junction bases left unmatched: 8. Per the germline V gene, CDR1 is SGHRS and CDR2 is YFSETQ. The CDR3 contains 15 residues.

V usage is TRBV7-9 and J usage is TRBJ2-5; D remains unclear. In germline, CDR1 is SEHNR, CDR2 FQNEAQ (reference sequence). V lost 8 bases and J 4 bases, leaving 11 bases between the germline ends. This CDR3 has 12 amino acids. CDR3 region: CASWTERETQYF. CDR3 DNA: TGTGCCAGCTGGACGGAAAGAGAGACCCAGTACTTC.

This chain joins TRBV9 and TRBJ2-1, with TRBD2 matching 10 bases. The J segment lost 6 bases and the V segment lost 0 bases, leaving 6 bases of the junction unmatched. The length of the CDR3 is 16 residues. Germline V gene sequence: CDR1 SGDLS, CDR2 YYNGEE. CDR3 sequence (DNA): TGTGCCAGCAGCGTAGAACTAGCGGGAATAGGCAATGAGCAGTTCTTC. Amino acids: CASSVELAGIGNEQFF. Combining the CDR3 with reference TRBV9 and TRBJ2-1 gives the whole variable domain DSGVTQTPKHLITATGQRVTLRCSPRSGDLSVYWYQQSLDQGLQFLIQYYNGEERAKGNILERFSAQQFPDLHSELNLSSLELGDSALYFCASSVELAGIGNEQFFGPGTRLTVL.

This chain connects TRBV7-8 to TRBJ2-7; 8 nucleotides align to TRBD1. This CDR3 region has 16 residues. V dropped 0 bases and J dropped 4; count of bases not matched to a gene: 8. The germline gives CDR1 SGHVS, CDR2 FQNEAQ. This CDR3 is CASSLARDRTRYEQYF. In nucleotides, the CDR3 is TGTGCCAGCAGCTTAGCACGGGACAGGACGCGGTACGAGCAGTACTTC.

V and J are TRBV19 and TRBJ1-4; weak D call: TRBD1 (6 bases). From germline, CDR1 is LNHDA and CDR2 SQIVND (reference sequence). The V and J ends lost 3 bases and 10 bases respectively, with 18 bases between them. This CDR3 region has 15 residues. The CDR3 bases are TGTGCCAGTAGTATTAGCCAGGGGTTTTATGGAAAACTGTTTTTT. This sequence encodes CASSISQGFYGKLFF.

The chain is built from TRBV9 and TRBJ2-1, with 11 bases identical to TRBD2. The trim removed 0 bases at V and 8 bases at J, leaving 13 bases unmatched. The CDR3 length is 18 residues. CDR1 and CDR2 (germline): SGDLS, YYNGEE. The CDR3 protein is CASSVEPPLAGGTDEQFF. Written as DNA, the CDR3 is TGTGCCAGCAGCGTAGAGCCTCCCCTAGCGGGAGGAACAGATGAGCAGTTCTTC.

This clone was recorded once. The chain is built from TRBV11-2 and TRBJ1-2, with 7 bases that match TRBD1. CDR1 is SGHAT, CDR2 FQNNGV, per germline. The V gene end was trimmed by 6 bases and the J gene end by 3 bases; junction bases not matched to a gene: 4. There are 13 residues in the CDR3. For the CDR3, the DNA is TGTGCCAGCAGTCCACAGGGGCACTATGGCTACACCTTC. This codes for CASSPQGHYGYTF.

Only one count was recorded for this clone. The same CDR3 also results from other DNA sequences found in this sample. This rearrangement joins TRBV28 to TRBJ2-7; D is unclear. The ends were cut back, 5 bases at V and 2 bases at J, with 4 bases in the middle. Looked up from germline, CDR1 is MDHEN and CDR2 is SYDVKM. CDR3 length equals 11 residues. CDR3 bases: TGTGCCAGCAGTAGTCCCTACGAGCAGTACTTC. Translating gives CASSSPYEQYF.

The rearrangement uses TRBV6-1 and TRBJ2-7; TRBD2 is a possible D gene (6 bases). V was cut by 4 bases and J by 10 bases, with 26 bases left in between. Per germline, CDR1 MNHNS and CDR2 SASEGT. This CDR3 region has 16 residues. Here the CDR3 reads CASSAVGMGRNYGQYF. DNA of the CDR3: TGTGCCAGCAGTGCAGTCGGGATGGGGAGGAACTACGGTCAGTACTTC.

This clone came up a few times. V gene TRBV7-9 combines with J gene TRBJ1-2; unclear D gene. Germline V gives CDR1 SEHNR, CDR2 FQNEAQ (reference sequence). This CDR3 comprises 13 residues. Trimming took 8 bases from V and 2 from J, leaving 12 bases between them. The CDR3 loop reads CASSRTENYGYTF. The CDR3 nucleotides read TGTGCCAGCTCTAGGACGGAGAACTATGGCTACACCTTC.

V gene TRBV9 combines with J gene TRBJ2-5, with 10 bases aligning to TRBD1. CDR1 SGDLS and CDR2 YYNGEE come from the germline V gene. The CDR3 contains 15 residues. The V segment lost 3 bases and the J segment 1 base; nucleotides outside the gene matches: 3. The CDR3 reads CASSAGQGGQETQYF. CDR3 nucleotide sequence: TGTGCCAGCAGCGCAGGACAGGGGGGCCAAGAGACCCAGTACTTC.